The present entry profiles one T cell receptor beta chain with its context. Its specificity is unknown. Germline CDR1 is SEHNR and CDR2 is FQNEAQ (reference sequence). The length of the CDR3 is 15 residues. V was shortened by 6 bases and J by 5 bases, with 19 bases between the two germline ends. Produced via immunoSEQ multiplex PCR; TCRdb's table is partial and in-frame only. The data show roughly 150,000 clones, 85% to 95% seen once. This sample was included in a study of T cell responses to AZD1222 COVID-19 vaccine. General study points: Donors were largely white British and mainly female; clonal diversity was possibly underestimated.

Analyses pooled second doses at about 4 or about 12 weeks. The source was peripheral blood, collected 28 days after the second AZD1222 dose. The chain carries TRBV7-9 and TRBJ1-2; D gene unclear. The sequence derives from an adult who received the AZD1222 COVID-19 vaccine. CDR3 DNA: TGTGCCAGCAGGCCCGACGGCTGGGCCCGGTATGGCTACACCTTC. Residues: CASRPDGWARYGYTF.